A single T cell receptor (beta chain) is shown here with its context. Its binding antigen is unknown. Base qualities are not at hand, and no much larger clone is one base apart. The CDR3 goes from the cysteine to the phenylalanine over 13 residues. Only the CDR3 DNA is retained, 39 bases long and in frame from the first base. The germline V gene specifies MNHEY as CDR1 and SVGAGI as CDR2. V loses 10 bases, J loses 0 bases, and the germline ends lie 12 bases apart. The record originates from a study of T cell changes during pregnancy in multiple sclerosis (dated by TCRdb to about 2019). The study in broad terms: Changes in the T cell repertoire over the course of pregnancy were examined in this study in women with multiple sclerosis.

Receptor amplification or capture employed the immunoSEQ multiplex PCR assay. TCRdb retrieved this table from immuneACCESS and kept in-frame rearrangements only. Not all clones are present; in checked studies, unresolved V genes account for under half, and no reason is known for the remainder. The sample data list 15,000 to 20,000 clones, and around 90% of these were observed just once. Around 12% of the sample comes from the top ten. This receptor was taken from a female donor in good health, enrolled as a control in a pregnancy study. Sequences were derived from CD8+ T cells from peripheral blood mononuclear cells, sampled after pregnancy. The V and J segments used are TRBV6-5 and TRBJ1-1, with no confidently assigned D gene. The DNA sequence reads TGTGCCACCCGACAATTCCTGAACACTGAAGCTTTCTTT. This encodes CATRQFLNTEAFF.